The source of this T cell receptor (beta chain) is a study of identical twins. Study-wide results and limits: A lower insertion count was a feature of abundant cord blood beta clonotypes, with no such feature in memory repertoires. For out-of-frame beta sequences, excess twin sharing was weaker.

TCRdb analysed the 5' RACE reads with MiXCR anew, one entry per CDR3 protein. The sample has some 1,600,000 distinct CDR3 sequences, about 31% seen once; the top ten hold approximately 0.29%. The table lists this clonotype with a few counts. Its antigen is still unknown. All donors were healthy, and all were Caucasian. Specimen: cord blood. The TCR sequence derives from a newborn girl in good health.

CDR3 DNA: TGTGCCAGCCCGGACAGGGAAGTGTACGAGCAGTACTTC. This gives the protein CASPDREVYEQYF. V gene TRBV21-1 combines with J gene TRBJ2-7; the table gives TRBD1 as D, unverified against the DNA. TRBV21-1 is noted as a pseudogene. CDR3 length equals 13 residues.